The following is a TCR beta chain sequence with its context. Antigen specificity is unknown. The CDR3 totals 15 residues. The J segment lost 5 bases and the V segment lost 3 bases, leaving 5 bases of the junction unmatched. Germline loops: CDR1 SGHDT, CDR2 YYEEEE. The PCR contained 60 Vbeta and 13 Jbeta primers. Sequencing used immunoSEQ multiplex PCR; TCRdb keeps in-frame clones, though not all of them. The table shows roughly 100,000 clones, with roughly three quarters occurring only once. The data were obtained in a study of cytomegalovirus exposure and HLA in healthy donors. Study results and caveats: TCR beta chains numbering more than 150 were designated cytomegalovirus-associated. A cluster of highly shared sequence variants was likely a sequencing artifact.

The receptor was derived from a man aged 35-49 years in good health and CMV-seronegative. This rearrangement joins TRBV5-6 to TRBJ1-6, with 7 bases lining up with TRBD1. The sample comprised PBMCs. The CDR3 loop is CASSYWDRNNSPLHF. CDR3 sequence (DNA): TGTGCCAGCAGCTACTGGGACAGAAATAATTCACCCCTCCACTTT.